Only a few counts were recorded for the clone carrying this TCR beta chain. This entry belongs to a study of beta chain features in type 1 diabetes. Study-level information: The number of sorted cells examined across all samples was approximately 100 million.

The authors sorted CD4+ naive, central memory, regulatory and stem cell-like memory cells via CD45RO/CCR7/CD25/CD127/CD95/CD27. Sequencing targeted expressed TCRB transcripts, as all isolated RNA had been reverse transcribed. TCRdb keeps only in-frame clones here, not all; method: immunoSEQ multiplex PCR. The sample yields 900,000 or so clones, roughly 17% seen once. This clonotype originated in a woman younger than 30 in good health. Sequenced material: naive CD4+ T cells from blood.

CDR3 region: CASSAMDADNNEQFF. Here the CDR3 DNA reads TGTGCCAGCAGCGCAATGGACGCCGATAACAATGAGCAGTTCTTC. The J gene is TRBJ2-1, the V gene TRBV9; no clear D gene. Germline CDR1 is SGDLS and CDR2 is YYNGEE. The CDR3 contains 15 residues. V was cut by 3 bases and J by 5 bases, with 15 bases left in between.